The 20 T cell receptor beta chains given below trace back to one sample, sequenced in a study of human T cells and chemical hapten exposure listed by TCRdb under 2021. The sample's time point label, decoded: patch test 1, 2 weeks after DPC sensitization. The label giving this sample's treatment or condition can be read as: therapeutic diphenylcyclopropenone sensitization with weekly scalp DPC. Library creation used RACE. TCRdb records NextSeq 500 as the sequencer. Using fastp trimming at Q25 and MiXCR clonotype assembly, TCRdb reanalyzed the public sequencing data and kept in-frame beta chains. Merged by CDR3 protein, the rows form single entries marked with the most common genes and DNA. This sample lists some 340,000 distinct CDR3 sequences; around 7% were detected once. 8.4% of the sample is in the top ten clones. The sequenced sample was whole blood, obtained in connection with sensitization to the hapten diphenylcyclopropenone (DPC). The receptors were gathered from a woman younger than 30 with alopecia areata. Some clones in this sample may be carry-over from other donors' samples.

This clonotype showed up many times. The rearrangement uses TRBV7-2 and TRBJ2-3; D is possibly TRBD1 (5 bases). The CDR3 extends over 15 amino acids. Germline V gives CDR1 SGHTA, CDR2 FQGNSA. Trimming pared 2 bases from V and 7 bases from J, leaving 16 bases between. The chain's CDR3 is CASSLRPDRRYTQYF. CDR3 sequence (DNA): TGTGCCAGCAGCTTAAGACCCGACAGACGATATACGCAGTATTTT.

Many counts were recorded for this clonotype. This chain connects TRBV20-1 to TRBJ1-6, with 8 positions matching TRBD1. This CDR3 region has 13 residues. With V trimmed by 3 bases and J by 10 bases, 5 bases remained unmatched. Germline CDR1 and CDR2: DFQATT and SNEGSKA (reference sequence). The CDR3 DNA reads TGCAGTGCTAGTGGGGACAGGCGCTCACCCCTCCACTTT. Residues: CSASGDRRSPLHF.

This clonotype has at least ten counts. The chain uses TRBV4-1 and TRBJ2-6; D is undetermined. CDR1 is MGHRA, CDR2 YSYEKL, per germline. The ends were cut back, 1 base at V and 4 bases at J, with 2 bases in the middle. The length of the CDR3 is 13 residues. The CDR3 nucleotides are TGCGCCAGCAGCCAAGTGGGGGCCAACGTCCTGACTTTC. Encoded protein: CASSQVGANVLTF.

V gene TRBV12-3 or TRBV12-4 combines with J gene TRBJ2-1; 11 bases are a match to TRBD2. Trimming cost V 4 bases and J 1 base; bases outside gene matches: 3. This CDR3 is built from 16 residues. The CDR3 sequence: CASSSSSGGSYNEQFF. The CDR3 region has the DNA TGTGCCAGCAGTTCATCTAGCGGGGGGTCCTACAATGAGCAGTTCTTC.

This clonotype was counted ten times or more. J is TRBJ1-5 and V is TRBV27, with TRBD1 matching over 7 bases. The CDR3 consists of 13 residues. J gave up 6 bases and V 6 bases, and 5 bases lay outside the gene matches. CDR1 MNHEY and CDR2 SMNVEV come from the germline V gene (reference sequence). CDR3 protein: CASRRTGAQPQHF. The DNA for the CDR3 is TGTGCCAGCAGAAGAACAGGGGCTCAGCCCCAGCATTTT.

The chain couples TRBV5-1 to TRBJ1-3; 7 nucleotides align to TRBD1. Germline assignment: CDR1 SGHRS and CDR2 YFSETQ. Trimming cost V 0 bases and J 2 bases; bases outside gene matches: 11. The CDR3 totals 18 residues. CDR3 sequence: CASSLGSSQQGTGNTIYF. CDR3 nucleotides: TGCGCCAGCAGCTTGGGCTCCAGCCAACAGGGGACTGGAAACACCATATATTTT.

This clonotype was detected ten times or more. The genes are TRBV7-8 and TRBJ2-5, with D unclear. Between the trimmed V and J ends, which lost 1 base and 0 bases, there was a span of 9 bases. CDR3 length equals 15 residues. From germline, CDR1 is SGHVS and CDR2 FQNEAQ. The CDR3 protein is CASSLVGVHQETQYF. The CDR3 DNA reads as TGTGCCAGCAGCTTAGTTGGCGTCCACCAAGAGACCCAGTACTTC.

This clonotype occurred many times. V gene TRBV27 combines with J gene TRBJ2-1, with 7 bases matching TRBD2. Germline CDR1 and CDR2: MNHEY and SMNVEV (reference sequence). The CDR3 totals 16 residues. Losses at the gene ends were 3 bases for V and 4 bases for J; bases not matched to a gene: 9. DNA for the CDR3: TGTGCCAGCAGTTTCTTGCGGGGGACCCTATACAATGAGCAGTTCTTC. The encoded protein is CASSFLRGTLYNEQFF.

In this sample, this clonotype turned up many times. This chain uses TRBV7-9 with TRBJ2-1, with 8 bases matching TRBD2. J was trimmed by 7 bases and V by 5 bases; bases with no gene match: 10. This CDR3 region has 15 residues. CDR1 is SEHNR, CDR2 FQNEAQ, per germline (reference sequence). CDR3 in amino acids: CASSTSGSRGNEQFF. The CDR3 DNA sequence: TGTGCCAGCAGCACAAGCGGGAGCCGGGGGAATGAGCAGTTCTTC.

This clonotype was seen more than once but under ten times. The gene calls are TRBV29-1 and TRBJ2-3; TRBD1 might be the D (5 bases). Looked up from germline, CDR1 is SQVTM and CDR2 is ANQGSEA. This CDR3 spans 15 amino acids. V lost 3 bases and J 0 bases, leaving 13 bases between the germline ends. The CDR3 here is CSVDLQVPSTDTQYF. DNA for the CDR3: TGCAGCGTTGACCTACAGGTTCCTAGCACAGATACGCAGTATTTT.

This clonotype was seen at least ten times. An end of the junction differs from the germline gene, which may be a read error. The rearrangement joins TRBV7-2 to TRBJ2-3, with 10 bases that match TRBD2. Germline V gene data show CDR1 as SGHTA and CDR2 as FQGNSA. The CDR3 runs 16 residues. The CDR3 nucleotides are TGCGCCAGCAGCTCAGGGCTAGCGGGGGCCACAGATACGCAGTATTTT. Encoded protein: CASSSGLAGATDTQYF.

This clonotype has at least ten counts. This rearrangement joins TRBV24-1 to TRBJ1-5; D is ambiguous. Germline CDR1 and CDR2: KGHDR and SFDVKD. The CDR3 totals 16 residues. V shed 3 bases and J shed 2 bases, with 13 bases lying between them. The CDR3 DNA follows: TGTGCCACCAGTGATCGTAGAGCCGGGGGCAATCAGCCCCAGCATTTT. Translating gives CATSDRRAGGNQPQHF.

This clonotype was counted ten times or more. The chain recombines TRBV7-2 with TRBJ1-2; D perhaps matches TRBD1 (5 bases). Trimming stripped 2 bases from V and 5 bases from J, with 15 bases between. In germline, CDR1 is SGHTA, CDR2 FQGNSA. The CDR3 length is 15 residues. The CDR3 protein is CASSLRRGDSYGYTF. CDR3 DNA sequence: TGTGCCAGCAGCTTAAGGCGAGGGGATTCTTATGGCTACACCTTC.

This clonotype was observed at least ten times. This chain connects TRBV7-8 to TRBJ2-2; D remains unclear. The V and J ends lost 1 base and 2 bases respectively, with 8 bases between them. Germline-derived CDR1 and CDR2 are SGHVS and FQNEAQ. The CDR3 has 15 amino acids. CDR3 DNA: TGTGCCAGCAGCTTAGAGATGCTAAACACCGGGGAGCTGTTTTTT. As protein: CASSLEMLNTGELFF.

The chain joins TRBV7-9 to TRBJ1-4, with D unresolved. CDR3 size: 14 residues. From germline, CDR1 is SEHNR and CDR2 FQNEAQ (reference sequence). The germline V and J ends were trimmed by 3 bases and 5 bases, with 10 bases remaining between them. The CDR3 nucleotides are TGTGCCAGCAGCTTTGGCGCGGGGAATGAAAAACTGTTTTTT. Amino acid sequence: CASSFGAGNEKLFF.

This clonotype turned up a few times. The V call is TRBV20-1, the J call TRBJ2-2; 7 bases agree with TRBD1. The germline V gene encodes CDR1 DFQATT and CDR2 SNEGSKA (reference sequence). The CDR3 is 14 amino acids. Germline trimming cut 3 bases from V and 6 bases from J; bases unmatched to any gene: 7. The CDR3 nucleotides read TGCAGTGCTAGGGCGACAGGGAGCGCCGGGGAGCTGTTTTTT. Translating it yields CSARATGSAGELFF.

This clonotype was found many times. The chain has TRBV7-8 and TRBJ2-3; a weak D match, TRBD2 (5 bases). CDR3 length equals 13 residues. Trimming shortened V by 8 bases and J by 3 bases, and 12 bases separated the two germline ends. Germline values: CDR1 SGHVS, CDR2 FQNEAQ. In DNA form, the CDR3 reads TGTGCCAGCTGCACGGGGAGAACAGATACGCAGTATTTT. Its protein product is CASCTGRTDTQYF.

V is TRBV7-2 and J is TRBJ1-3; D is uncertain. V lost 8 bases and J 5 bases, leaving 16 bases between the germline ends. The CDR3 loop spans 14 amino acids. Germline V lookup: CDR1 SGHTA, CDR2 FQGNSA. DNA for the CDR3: TGTGCCAGCGGAGAGACGGAGGATAGAAACACCATATATTTT. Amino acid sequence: CASGETEDRNTIYF.

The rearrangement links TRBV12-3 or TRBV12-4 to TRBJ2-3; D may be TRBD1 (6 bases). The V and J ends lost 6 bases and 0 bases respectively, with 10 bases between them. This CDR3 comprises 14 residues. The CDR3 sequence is CASRDRSSTDTQYF. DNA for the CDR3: TGTGCCAGCAGGGACAGATCTAGCACAGATACGCAGTATTTT.

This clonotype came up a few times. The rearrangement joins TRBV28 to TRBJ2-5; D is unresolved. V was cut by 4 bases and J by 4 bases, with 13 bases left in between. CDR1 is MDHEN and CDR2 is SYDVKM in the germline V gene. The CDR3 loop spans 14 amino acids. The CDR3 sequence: CASSSTSEIETQYF. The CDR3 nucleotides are TGTGCCAGCAGTTCCACCTCCGAGATAGAGACCCAGTACTTC.